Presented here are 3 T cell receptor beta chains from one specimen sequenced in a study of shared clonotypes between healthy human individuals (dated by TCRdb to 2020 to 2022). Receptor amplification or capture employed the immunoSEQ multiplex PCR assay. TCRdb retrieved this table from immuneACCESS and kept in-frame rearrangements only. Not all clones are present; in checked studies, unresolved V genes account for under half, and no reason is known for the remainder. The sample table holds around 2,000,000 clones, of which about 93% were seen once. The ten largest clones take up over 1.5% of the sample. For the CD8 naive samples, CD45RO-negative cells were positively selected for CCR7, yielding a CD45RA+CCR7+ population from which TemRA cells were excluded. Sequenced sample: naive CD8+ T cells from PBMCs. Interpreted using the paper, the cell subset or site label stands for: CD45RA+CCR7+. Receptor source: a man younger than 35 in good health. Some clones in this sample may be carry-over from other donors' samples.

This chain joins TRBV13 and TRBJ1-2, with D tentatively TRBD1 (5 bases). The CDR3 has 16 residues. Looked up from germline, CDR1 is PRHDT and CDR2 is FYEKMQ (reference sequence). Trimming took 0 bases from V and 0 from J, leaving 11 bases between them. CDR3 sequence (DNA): TGTGCCAGCAGCTTAGGTGGTCCGGGGGCTAACTATGGCTACACCTTC. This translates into CASSLGGPGANYGYTF.

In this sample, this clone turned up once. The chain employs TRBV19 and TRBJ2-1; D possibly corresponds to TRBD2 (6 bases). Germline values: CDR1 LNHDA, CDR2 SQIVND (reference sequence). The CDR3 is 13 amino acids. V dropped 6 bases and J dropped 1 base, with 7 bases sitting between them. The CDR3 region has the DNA TGTGCCAGTAGCGGGAGATCCTACAATGAGCAGTTCTTC. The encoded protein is CASSGRSYNEQFF.

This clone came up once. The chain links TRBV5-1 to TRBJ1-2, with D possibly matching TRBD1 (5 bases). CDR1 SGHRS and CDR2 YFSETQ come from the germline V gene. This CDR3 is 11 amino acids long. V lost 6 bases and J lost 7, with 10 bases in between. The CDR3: CASTQGGGYTF. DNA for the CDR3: TGCGCCAGCACCCAGGGTGGTGGCTACACCTTC.